The entry below describes one TCR beta chain. Its antigen is not yet known. Per-base quality was not reported, and no clone a single base away is much larger than it. This entry comes from a study of T cell responses to AZD1222 COVID-19 vaccine (dated by TCRdb to about 2021). A note on the overall study: AZD1222 recipients whose second dose came at about 4 weeks and those whose second dose came at about 12 weeks were combined into one group, since spike-specific TCR depth and breadth did not differ between the two schedules. Trial participants were enrolled into age subgroups of 18-55, 56-69 and 70-plus years, which contained around 150, 29 and 61 TCR-sequenced participants, respectively. A total of 233 trial participants underwent TCR sequencing, of whom roughly 210 had received two doses of AZD1222 and some 25 had received two doses of the MenACWY control vaccine.

Summary of the overall study and its limitations: Because no day 14 peak-response samples were available, the repertoires could be characterized only after the peak T cell response. After two AZD1222 doses, spike-specific TCR breadth and depth were significantly higher than at day 0 and than in MenACWY recipients. Conclusions about previously exposed vaccinees are limited, since just 5 to 7 AZD1222 recipients were seropositive for SARS-CoV-2 at baseline. Most participants were white British and females outnumbered males, and the authors suggested that clonal diversity may have been underestimated. The whole spike protein was spanned by vaccine-associated CD4 TCRs, and dominant responses were seen in regions 160-218 and 743-854. In the small 56-69-year group, the increase in depth fell short of significance, most likely because of low power. Epitopes outside the regions mutated in the B.1.351 and B.1.1.7 variants were reportedly recognized by nearly half of the unique spike-specific TCRs.

Taken from the germline V gene (reference sequence), the CDR1 and CDR2 loops are LNHDA and SQIVND. From the cysteine up to the phenylalanine, the CDR3 has a length of 15 residues. Of all the DNA, just the CDR3 is kept, 45 bases in frame from base 1. Trimmed from V: 7 bases; trimmed from J: 9 bases; junction bases lacking a gene match: 6. The sample's time point label, in plain terms: baseline before first vaccination. Samples from vaccinated people were obtained from the UK trials COV001 and COV002, which included a single-blind randomized controlled phase 2/3 trial of AZD1222 (ChAdOx1 nCoV-19) in healthy adults. For TCRbeta chain sequencing, PBMC samples from trial participants were taken at day 0 and at day 28 after the second dose. The CDR3 regions of human TCRbeta chains were analyzed by immunosequencing. Processing in the source paper ran as follows. TCRs in the repertoires were compared against a reference library of SARS-CoV-2-specific TCRs that had been generated with the MIRA antigen-specificity platform. Breadth meant the fraction of unique TCRs that were SARS-CoV-2-associated, whereas depth meant the fraction of total T cells that were SARS-CoV-2-associated. Using the MIRA data, each spike-specific TCR was assigned both to the spike region to which the TCR was reactive and to a CD4 or CD8 class. Log10-transformed breadth and depth values were compared by one-way ANOVA with Sidak's multiple comparisons tests. TCRdb carries this immuneACCESS record with in-frame sequences only. Its versions omit some clonotypes, under half of them owing to an unresolved V gene in the studies checked, with the rest unexplained. V and J calls and clone size follow that table, whereas D and trimming were derived from the DNA. Here the sample has more than 140,000 clones; more than 75% occur a single time. The top ten hold around 5% of the sample.

This TCR came from an adult in good health. Recombination joined TRBV19 with TRBJ2-1, with 16 junctional bases fitting TRBD2. Sequenced material: peripheral blood, taken on day 0 of AZD1222 vaccination. The nucleotides are TGTGCCAGTACCGGGACTAGCGGGAGGGCCAGTGAGCAGTTCTTC. Its amino acids are CASTGTSGRASEQFF.